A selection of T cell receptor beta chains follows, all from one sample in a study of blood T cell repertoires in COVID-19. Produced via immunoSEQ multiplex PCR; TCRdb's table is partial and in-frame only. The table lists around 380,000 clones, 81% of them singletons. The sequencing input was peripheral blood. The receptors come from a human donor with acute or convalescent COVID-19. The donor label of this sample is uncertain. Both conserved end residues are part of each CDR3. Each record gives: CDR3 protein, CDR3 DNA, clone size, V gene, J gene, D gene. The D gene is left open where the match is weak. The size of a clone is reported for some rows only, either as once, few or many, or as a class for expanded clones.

CASSQGKGSGQETQYF	TGTGCCAGCAGCCAAGGAAAAGGTAGCGGACAAGAGACCCAGTACTTC	once	TRBV4-2	TRBJ2-5	-
CASRVDRGVYGQYF	TGTGCCAGCAGGGTGGACAGGGGAGTCTACGGGCAGTACTTC	-	TRBV2	TRBJ2-7	TRBD1
CATRASGTEAFF	TGTGCCACTAGGGCGTCGGGAACTGAAGCTTTCTTT	-	TRBV15	TRBJ1-1	-
CASSLSGTGIYYGYTF	TGTGCCAGTAGTCTCTCCGGGACAGGGATTTACTATGGCTACACCTTC	once	TRBV19	TRBJ1-2	TRBD1
CASSVVAGGTDTQYF	TGTGCCAGCAGCGTAGTAGCGGGGGGCACAGATACGCAGTATTTT	-	TRBV9	TRBJ2-3	TRBD2
CASSFFGSRSSYNEQFF	TGTGCCAGCAGCTTTTTTGGTAGCCGTAGCTCCTACAATGAGCAGTTCTTC	few	TRBV5-6	TRBJ2-1	-
CASTLGLLAGIYEQYF	TGTGCCAGCACCCTTGGCTTACTAGCGGGGATCTACGAGCAGTACTTC	-	TRBV5-5	TRBJ2-7	TRBD2
CAWSAPGTGRTYGYTF	TGTGCCTGGAGTGCACCCGGGACAGGTCGGACCTATGGCTACACCTTC	-	TRBV30	TRBJ1-2	TRBD1
CASSSTLLGQEYGYTF	TGTGCCAGCAGTTCGACCTTACTGGGACAGGAATATGGCTACACCTTC	-	TRBV6-5	TRBJ1-2	TRBD1
CASRSQGTLATNEKLFF	TGTGCCAGCAGGTCTCAGGGCACCCTTGCAACTAATGAAAAACTGTTTTTT	-	TRBV2	TRBJ1-4	-
CASSPPSGKLDTQYF	TGTGCCAGCTCACCACCTAGCGGGAAATTAGATACGCAGTATTTT	-	TRBV18	TRBJ2-3	TRBD2
CASSPRTGPNTEAFF	TGTGCCAGCTCACCACGGACAGGTCCCAACACTGAAGCTTTCTTT	-	TRBV18	TRBJ1-1	TRBD1
CASSGGIGNIQYF	TGTGCCAGCTCAGGGGGCATTGGAAACATTCAGTACTTC	few	TRBV18	TRBJ2-4	-
CASSSRGGGGSPLHF	TGCGCCAGCAGCTCACGGGGTGGGGGGGGCTCACCCCTCCACTTT	-	TRBV5-1	TRBJ1-6	-
CASSPGGQEKLFF	TGTGCCAGCTCACCAGGGGGCCAAGAAAAACTGTTTTTT	once	TRBV18	TRBJ1-4	-
CASSIWGADGYTF	TGTGCCAGTAGTATCTGGGGCGCAGATGGCTACACCTTC	-	TRBV19	TRBJ1-2	-
CASSLSGPNYGYTF	TGCGCCAGCAGTCTGTCAGGTCCTAACTATGGCTACACCTTC	-	TRBV10-2	TRBJ1-2	-
CASSPGTGGVGYTF	TGCGCCAGCAGCCCGGGGACAGGGGGCGTCGGCTACACCTTC	-	TRBV5-1	TRBJ1-2	TRBD1
CSAPEGYTF	TGCAGTGCCCCGGAGGGCTACACCTTC	-	TRBV20-1	TRBJ1-2	-
CASSPDRGTYGYTF	TGTGCCAGCTCACCGGACAGGGGAACCTATGGCTACACCTTC	-	TRBV18	TRBJ1-2	TRBD1
CASSSLGGITFQETQYF	TGTGCCAGCAGCTCGCTCGGCGGGATTACTTTCCAAGAGACCCAGTACTTC	-	TRBV5-4	TRBJ2-5	-
CSVEGGWKNYGYTF	TGCAGCGTTGAGGGAGGGTGGAAGAACTATGGCTACACCTTC	-	TRBV29-1	TRBJ1-2	-
CASSQVQQGAYEQYF	TGCGCCAGCAGCCAAGTCCAACAGGGGGCCTACGAGCAGTACTTC	few	TRBV4-1	TRBJ2-7	TRBD1
CASSPTETFRGTEAFF	TGCGCCAGCAGCCCCACAGAGACTTTTAGGGGCACTGAAGCTTTCTTT	-	TRBV5-1	TRBJ1-1	-
CASSQSGGQPQHF	TGTGCCAGCAGCCAAAGTGGGGGCCAGCCCCAGCATTTT	-	TRBV3-1/TRBV3-2	TRBJ1-5	-
CASSPLIVSETQYF	TGCGCCAGCAGCCCACTAATTGTCTCGGAGACCCAGTACTTC	-	TRBV5-1	TRBJ2-5	-
CASSSGTNGKETQYF	TGTGCCAGCAGCTCCGGGACAAATGGTAAAGAGACCCAGTACTTC	-	TRBV27	TRBJ2-5	-